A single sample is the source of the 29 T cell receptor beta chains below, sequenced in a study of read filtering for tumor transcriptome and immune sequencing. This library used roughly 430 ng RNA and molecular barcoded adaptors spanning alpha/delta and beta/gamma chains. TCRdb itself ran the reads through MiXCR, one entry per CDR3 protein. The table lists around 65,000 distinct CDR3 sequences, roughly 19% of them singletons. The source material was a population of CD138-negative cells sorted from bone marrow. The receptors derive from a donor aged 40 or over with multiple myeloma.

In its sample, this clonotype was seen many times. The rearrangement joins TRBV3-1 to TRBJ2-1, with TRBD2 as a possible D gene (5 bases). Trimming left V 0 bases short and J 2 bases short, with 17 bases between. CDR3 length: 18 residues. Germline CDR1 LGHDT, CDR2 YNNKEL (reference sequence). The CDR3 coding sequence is TGTGCCAGCAGCCAAGATCCCCTAGCCCAAAACCCCTACAATGAGCAGTTCTTC. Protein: CASSQDPLAQNPYNEQFF.

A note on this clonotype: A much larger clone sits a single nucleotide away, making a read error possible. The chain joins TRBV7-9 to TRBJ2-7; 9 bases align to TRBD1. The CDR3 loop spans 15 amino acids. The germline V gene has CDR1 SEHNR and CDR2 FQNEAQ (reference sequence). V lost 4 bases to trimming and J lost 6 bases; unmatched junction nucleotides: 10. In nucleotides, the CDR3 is TGTGCCAGCAGCTCTCCCGGGACAGGGACCCGCGAGCAGTACTTC. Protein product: CASSSPGTGTREQYF. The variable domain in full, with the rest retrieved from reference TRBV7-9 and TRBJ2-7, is DTGVSQNPRHKITKRGQNVTFRCDPISEHNRLYWYRQTLGQGPEFLTYFQNEAQLEKSRLLSDRFSAERPKGSFSTLEIQRTEQGDSAMYLCASSSPGTGTREQYFGPGTRLTVT.

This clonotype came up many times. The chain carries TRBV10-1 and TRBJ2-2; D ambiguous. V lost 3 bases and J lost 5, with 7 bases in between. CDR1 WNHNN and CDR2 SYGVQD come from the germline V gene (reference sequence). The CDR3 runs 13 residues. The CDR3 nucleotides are TGCGCCAGCAGTGACCGGATTACCGGGGAGCTGTTTTTT. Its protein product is CASSDRITGELFF.

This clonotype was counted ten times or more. The CDR3 here is CASSALLAGGYNEQFF. The CDR3 DNA reads as TGTGCCAGCAGTGCGCTACTAGCGGGGGGGTACAATGAGCAGTTCTTC. V gene TRBV2 combines with J gene TRBJ2-1, with 13 positions matching TRBD2. V lost 4 bases to trimming and J lost 4 bases; unmatched junction nucleotides: 4. Germline V gene data show CDR1 as SNHLY and CDR2 as FYNNEI. The length of the CDR3 is 16 residues. Full variable domain (outside the CDR3, taken from reference TRBV2 and TRBJ2-1): EPEVTQTPSHQVTQMGQEVILRCVPISNHLYFYWYRQILGQKVEFLVSFYNNEISEKSEIFDDQFSVERPDGSNFTLKIRSTKLEDSAMYFCASSALLAGGYNEQFFGPGTRLTVL.

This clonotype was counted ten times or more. The CDR3 here is CASSLWGENEQFF. In DNA, the CDR3 is TGCGCCAGCAGCTTGTGGGGGGAGAATGAGCAGTTCTTC. V usage is TRBV5-1 and J usage is TRBJ2-1; a possible D gene is TRBD2 (6 bases). The CDR3 is 13 amino acids. Germline CDR1 SGHRS, CDR2 YFSETQ. Between the trimmed V and J ends, which lost 1 base and 7 bases, there was a span of 9 bases.

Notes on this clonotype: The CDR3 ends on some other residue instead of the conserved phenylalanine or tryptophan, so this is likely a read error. This chain's CDR3 is CASSYLQGFEAFI. Written as DNA, the CDR3 is TGTGCCAGCAGTTACTTACAGGGATTTGAAGCTTTCATT. The V gene is TRBV6-6, the J gene TRBJ1-1, with D possibly matching TRBD1 (6 bases). V was trimmed by 1 base and J by 7 bases, leaving 10 bases between them. Germline assignment: CDR1 MNHNY and CDR2 SVGAGI (reference sequence). The CDR3 runs 13 residues.

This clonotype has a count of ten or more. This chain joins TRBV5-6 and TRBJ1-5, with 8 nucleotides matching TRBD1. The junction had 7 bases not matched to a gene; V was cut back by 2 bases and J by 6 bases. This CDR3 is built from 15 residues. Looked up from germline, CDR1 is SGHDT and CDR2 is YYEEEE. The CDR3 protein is CASSLGQGGLQPQHF. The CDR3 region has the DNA TGTGCCAGCAGCTTAGGACAGGGAGGGCTTCAGCCCCAGCATTTT. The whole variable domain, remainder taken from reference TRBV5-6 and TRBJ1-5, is DAGVTQSPTHLIKTRGQQVTLRCSPKSGHDTVSWYQQALGQGPQFIFQYYEEEERQRGNFPDRFSGHQFPNYSSELNVNALLLGDSALYLCASSLGQGGLQPQHFGDGTRLSIL.

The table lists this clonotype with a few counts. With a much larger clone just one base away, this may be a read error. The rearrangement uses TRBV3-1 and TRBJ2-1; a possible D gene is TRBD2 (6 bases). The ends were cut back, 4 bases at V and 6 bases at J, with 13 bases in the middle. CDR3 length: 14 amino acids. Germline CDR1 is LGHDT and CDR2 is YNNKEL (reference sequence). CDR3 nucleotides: TGTGCCAGCAGCCGGGACTCGACGTGCAATGAGCAGTTCTTC. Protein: CASSRDSTCNEQFF.

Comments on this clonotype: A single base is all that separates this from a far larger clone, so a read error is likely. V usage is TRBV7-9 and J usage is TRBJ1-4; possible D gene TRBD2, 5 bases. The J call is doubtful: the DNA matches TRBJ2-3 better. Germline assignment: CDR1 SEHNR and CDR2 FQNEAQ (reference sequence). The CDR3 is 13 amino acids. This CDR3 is CACSLRGSDTQYF. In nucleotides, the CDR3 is TGTGCCTGCAGCTTAAGAGGGTCAGATACGCAGTATTTT.

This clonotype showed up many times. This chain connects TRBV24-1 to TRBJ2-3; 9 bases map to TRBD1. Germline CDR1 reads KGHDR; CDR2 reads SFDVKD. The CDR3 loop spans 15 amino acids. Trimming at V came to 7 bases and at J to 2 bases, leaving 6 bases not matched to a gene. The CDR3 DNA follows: TGTGCCACCAGCACCGGGACAGGGTACACAGATACGCAGTATTTT. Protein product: CATSTGTGYTDTQYF.

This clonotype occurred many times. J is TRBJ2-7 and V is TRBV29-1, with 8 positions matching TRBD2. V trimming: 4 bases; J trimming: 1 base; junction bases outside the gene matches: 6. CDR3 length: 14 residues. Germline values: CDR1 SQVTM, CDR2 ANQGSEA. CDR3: CSVAGGAGSYEQYF. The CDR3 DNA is TGCAGCGTTGCGGGGGGGGCAGGTTCCTACGAGCAGTACTTC.

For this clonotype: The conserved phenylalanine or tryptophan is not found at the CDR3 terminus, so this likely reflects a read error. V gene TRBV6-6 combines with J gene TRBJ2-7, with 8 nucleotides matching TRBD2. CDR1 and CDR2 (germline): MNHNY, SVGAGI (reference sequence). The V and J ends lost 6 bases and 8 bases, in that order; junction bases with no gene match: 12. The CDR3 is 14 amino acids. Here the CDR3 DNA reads TGTGCCAGCAGATTTGATCAGCGGGGGACTAAGCAGTACTTA. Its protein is CASRFDQRGTKQYL.

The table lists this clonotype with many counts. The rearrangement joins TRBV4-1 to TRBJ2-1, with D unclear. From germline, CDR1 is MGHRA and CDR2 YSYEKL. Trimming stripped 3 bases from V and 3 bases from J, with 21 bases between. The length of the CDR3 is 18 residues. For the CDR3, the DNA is TGCGCCAGCAGCCACCGCCCCGCGAAGCGAAGGAGCTACAATGAGCAGTTCTTC. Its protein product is CASSHRPAKRRSYNEQFF.

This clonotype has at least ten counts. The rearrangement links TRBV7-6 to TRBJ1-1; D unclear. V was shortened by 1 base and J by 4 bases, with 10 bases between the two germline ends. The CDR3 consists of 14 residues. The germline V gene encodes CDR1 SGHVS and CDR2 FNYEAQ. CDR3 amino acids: CASSLEWLGTEAFF. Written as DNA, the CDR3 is TGTGCCAGCAGCTTAGAATGGCTTGGCACTGAAGCTTTCTTT.

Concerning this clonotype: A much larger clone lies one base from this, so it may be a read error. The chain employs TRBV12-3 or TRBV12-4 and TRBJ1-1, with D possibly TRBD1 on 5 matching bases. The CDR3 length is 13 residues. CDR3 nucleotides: TGTGCCAGCAGTTTAAAGGGGAACACTGAAGCTTCCTTT. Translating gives CASSLKGNTEASF.

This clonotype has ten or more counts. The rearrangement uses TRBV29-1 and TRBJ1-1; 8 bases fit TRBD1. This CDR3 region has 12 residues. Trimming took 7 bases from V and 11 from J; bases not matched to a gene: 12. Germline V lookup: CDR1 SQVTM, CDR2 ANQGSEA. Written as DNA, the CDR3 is TGCAGCGCCGGGGACAGGCAACAAGGGGCTTTCTTT. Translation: CSAGDRQQGAFF.

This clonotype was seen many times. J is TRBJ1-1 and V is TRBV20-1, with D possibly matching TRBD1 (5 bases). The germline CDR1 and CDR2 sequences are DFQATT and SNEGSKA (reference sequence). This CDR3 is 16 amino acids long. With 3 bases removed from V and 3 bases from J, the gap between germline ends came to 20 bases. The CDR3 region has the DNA TGCAGTGCTAGGGTTTTATTAGGGACCTGGGACACTGAAGCTTTCTTT. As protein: CSARVLLGTWDTEAFF.

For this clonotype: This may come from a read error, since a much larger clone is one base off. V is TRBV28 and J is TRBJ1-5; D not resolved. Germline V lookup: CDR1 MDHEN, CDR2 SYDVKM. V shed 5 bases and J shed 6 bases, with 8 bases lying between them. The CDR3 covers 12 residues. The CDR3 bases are TGTGCCAGCAGTCGGGCGATTCAGCCCCAGCATTTT. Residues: CASSRAIQPQHF.

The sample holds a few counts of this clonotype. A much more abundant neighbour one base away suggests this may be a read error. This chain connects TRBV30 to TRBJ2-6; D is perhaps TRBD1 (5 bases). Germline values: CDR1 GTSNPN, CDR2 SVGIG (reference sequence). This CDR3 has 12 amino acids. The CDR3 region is CAWLSGANALTF. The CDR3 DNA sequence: TGTGCCTGGCTATCTGGGGCCAACGCCCTGACTTTC.

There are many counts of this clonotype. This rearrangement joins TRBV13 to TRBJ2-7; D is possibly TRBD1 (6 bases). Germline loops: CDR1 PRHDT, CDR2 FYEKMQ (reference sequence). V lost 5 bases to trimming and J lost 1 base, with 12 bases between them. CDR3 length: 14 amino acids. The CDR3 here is CASSHPDRSYEQYF. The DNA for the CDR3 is TGTGCCAGCAGCCACCCGGACAGATCCTACGAGCAGTACTTC. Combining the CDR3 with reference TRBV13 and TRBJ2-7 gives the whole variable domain AAGVIQSPRHLIKEKRETATLKCYPIPRHDTVYWYQQGPGQDPQFLISFYEKMQSDKGSIPDRFSAQQFSDYHSELNMSSLELGDSALYFCASSHPDRSYEQYFGPGTRLTVT.

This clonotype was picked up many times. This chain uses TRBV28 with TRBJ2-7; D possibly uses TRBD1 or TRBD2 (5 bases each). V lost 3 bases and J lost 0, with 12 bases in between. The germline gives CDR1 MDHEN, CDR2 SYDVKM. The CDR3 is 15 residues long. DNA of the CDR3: TGTGCCAGCAGTTTTGAGGGGTGGAGCTCCTACGAGCAGTACTTC. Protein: CASSFEGWSSYEQYF.

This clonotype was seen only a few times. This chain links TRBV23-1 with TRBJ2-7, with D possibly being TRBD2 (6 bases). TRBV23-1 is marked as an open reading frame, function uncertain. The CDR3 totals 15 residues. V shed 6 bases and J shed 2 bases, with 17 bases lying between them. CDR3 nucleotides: TGCGCCAGCAGCCTTGTGGAGGGCACTACCTACGAGCAGTACTTC. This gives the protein CASSLVEGTTYEQYF.

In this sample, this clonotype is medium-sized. CDR3: CASSSDSLEQFF. The CDR3 nucleotides are TGTGCCAGCAGCTCTGACTCCCTCGAGCAGTTCTTC. The rearrangement uses TRBV7-9 and TRBJ2-1; no definite D call. The CDR3 is 12 residues long. Germline assignment: CDR1 SEHNR and CDR2 FQNEAQ (reference sequence). V gave up 4 bases and J gave up 10 bases, with 11 bases separating them.

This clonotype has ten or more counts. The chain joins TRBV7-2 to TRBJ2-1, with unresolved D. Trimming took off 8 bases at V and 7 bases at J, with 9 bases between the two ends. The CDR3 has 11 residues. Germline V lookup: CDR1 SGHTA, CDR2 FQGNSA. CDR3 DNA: TGTGCCAGCGCGAGCGCGAATGAGCAGTTCTTC. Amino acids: CASASANEQFF.

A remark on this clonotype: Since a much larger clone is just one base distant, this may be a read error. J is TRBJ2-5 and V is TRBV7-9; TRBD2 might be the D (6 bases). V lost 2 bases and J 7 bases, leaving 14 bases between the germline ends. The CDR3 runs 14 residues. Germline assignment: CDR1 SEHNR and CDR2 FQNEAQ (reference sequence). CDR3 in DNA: TGTGCCAGCAGCTTATCCGGTCCAGCGGGGACCCAGTACTTC. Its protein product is CASSLSGPAGTQYF.

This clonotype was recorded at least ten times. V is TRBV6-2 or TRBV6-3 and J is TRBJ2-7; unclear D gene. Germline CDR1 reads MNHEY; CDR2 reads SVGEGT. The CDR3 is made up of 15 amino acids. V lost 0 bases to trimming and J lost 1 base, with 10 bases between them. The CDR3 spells CASSYSTYSSYEQYF. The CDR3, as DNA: TGTGCCAGCAGTTACTCGACGTACAGTTCCTACGAGCAGTACTTC.

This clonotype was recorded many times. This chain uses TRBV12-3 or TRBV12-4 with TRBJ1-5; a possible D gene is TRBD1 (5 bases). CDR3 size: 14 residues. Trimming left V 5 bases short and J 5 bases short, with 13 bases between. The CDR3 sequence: CASSPWRGDQPQHF. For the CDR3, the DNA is TGTGCCAGCAGTCCCTGGCGGGGGGATCAGCCCCAGCATTTT.

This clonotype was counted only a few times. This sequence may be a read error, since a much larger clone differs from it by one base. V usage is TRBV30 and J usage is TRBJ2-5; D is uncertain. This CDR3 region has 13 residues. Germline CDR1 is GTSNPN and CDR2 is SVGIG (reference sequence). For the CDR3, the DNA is TGTGCCTGGAGTGTAGGGAACCAAGGGACCCAGTACTTC. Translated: CAWSVGNQGTQYF.

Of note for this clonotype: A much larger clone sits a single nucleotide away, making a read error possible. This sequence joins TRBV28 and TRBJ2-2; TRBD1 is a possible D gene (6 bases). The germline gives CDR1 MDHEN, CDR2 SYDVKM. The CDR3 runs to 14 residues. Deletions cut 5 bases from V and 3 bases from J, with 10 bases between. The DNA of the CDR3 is TGTGCCAGCAGTCGCAGGGGTCACACCGGGGAGCTGTTTTTT. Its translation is CASSRRGHTGELFF.